This T cell receptor (beta chain) is from a study of T cells after somatic rescue of genetic block. The CDR3 extends over 13 amino acids. Trimming cost V 4 bases and J 9 bases; bases outside gene matches: 6. Germline lookup yields CDR1 KGHSY and CDR2 FQNENV. The protocol was immunoSEQ multiplex PCR, while the TCRdb copy is restricted to in-frame clones and leaves out a portion. This table holds 60,000 to 90,000 clones, about nine tenths found once. This receptor was identified in a man aged 25 to 40. Sequencing was performed on peripheral blood mononuclear cells (PBMCs). The genes are TRBV16 and TRBJ2-1; 7 nucleotides agree with TRBD1. CDR3 sequence reads: CASSLMTGTEQFF. In nucleotides, the CDR3 is TGTGCCAGCAGCCTTATGACAGGGACTGAGCAGTTCTTC. Variable domain in full (rest from reference TRBV16 and TRBJ2-1): GEEVAQTPKHLVRGEGQKAKLYCAPIKGHSYVFWYQQVLKNEFKFLISFQNENVFDETGMPKERFSAKCLPNSPCSLEIQATKLEDSAVYFCASSLMTGTEQFFGPGTRLTVL.